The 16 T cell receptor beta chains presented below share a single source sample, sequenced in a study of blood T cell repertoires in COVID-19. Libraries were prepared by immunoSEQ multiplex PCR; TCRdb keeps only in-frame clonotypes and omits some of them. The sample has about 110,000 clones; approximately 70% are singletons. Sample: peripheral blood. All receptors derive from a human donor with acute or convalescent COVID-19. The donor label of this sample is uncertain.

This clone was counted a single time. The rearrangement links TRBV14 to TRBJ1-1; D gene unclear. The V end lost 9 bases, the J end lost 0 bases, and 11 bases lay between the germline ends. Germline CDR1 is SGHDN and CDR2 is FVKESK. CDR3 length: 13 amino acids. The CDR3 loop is CASTEYMNTEAFF. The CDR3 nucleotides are TGTGCCAGTACAGAGTACATGAACACTGAAGCTTTCTTT. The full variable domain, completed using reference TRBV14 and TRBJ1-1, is EAGVTQFPSHSVIEKGQTVTLRCDPISGHDNLYWYRRVMGKEIKFLLHFVKESKQDESGMPNNRFLAERTGGTYSTLKVQPAELEDSGVYFCASTEYMNTEAFFGQGTRLTVV.

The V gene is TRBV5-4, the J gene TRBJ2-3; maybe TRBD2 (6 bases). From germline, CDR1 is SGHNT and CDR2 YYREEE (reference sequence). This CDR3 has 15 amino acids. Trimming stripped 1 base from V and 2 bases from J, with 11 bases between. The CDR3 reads CASSLFREVTDTQYF. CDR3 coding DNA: TGTGCCAGCAGCTTGTTCAGGGAGGTCACAGATACGCAGTATTTT.

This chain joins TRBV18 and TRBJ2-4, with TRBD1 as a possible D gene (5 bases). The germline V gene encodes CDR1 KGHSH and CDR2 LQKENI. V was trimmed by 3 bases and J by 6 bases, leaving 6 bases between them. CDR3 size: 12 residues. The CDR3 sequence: CASSPRGNIQYF. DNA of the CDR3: TGTGCCAGCTCACCTAGGGGAAACATTCAGTACTTC.

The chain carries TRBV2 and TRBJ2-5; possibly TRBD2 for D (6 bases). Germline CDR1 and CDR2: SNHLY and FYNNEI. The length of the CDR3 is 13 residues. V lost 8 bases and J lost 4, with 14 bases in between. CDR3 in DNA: TGTGCCAGCCGAATAGCTAGCGCAGAGACCCAGTACTTC. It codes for CASRIASAETQYF.

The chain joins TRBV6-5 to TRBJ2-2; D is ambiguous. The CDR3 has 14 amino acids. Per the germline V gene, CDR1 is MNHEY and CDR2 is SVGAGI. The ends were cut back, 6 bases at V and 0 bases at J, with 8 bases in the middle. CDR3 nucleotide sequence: TGTGCCAGCAGCCTCGTCTCGAACACCGGGGAGCTGTTTTTT. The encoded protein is CASSLVSNTGELFF.

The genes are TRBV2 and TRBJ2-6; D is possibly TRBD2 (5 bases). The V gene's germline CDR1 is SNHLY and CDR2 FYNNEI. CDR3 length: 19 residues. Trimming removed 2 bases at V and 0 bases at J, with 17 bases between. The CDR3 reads CASSEFLGVGGSGANVLTF. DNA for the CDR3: TGTGCCAGCAGTGAATTTCTCGGGGTTGGAGGCTCTGGGGCCAACGTCCTGACTTTC.

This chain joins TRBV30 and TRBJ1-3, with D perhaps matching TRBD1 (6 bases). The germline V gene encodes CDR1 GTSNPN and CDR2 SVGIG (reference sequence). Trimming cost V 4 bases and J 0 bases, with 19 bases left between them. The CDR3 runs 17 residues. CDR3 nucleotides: TGTGCCTGGAAGAGAGGGGGATCGAGATCCTCTGGAAACACCATATATTTT. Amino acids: CAWKRGGSRSSGNTIYF.

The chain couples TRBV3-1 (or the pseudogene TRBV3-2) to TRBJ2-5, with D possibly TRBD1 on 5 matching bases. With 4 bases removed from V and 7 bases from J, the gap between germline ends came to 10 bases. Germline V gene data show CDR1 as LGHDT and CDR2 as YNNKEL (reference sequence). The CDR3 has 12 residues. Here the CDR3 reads CASSPGHSTQYF. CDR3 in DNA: TGTGCCAGCAGCCCCGGACACTCGACCCAGTACTTC.

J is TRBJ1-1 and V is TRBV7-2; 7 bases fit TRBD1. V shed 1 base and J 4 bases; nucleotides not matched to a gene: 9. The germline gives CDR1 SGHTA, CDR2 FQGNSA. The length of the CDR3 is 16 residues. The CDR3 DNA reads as TGTGCCAGCAGCTTAGGCGCAGGGGGGAGGATCACTGAAGCTTTCTTT. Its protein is CASSLGAGGRITEAFF.

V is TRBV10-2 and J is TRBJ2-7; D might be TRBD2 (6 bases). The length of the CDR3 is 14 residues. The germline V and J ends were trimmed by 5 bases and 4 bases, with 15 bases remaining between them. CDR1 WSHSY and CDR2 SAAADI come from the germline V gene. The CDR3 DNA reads TGCGCCAGCAGTTTCTATCGTGGGGGGTACGAGCAGTACTTC. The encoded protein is CASSFYRGGYEQYF.

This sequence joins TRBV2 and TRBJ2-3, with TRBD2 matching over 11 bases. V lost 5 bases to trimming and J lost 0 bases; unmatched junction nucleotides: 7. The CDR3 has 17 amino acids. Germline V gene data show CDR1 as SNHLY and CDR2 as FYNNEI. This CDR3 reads CASSLAGGPMSTDTQYF. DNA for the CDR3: TGTGCCAGCAGTTTAGCGGGGGGGCCGATGAGCACAGATACGCAGTATTTT.

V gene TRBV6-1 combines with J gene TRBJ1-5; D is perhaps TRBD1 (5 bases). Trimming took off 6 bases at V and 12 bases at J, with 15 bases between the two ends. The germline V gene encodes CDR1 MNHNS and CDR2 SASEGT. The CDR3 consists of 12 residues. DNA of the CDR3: TGTGCCAGCAGCTCCCAGACAGTCCGCCAGCATTTT. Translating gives CASSSQTVRQHF.

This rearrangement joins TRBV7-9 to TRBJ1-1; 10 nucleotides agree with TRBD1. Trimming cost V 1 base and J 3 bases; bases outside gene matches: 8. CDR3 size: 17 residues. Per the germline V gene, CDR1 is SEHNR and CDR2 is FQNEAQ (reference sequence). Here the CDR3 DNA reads TGTGCCAGCAGCTTAGGGGTAGCCGGGACAGGGGACACTGAAGCTTTCTTT. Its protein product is CASSLGVAGTGDTEAFF.

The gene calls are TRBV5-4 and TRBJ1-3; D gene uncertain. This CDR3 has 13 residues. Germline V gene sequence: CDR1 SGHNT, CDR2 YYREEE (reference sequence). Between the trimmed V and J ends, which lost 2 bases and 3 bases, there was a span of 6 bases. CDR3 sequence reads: CASSFPGGNTIYF. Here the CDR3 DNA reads TGTGCCAGCAGCTTCCCGGGTGGAAACACCATATATTTT.

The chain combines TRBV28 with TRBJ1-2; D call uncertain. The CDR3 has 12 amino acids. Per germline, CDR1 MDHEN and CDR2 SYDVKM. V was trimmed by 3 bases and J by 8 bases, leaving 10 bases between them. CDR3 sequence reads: CASSLPERGYTF. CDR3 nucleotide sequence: TGTGCCAGCAGTTTGCCAGAGCGGGGCTACACCTTC.

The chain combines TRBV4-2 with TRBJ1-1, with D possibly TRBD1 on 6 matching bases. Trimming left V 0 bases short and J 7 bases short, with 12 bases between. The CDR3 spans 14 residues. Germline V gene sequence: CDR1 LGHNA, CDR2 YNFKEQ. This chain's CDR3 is CASSQDRGGDEAFF. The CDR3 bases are TGTGCCAGCAGCCAAGACAGGGGAGGGGATGAAGCTTTCTTT.